The 24 T cell receptor beta chains listed next were all sequenced from one sample in a study of siplizumab effects on memory and regulatory T cells. The cells of the mixed lymphocyte reaction underwent an approximately six-day coculture at 37°C. This table comes from immunoSEQ multiplex PCR, and its TCRdb copy is limited to in-frame clones, with some not included. The sample shows about 10,000 clones, roughly 46% of them seen only once. No cognate antigen is known for these TCRs. Sequencing used CFSE-low (dividing) CD4+ T cells sorted from an allogeneic mixed lymphocyte reaction. These receptors all come from a human donor in good health; the cells came from an allogeneic mixed lymphocyte reaction.

This sequence joins TRBV10-2 and TRBJ2-3, with D unresolved. The length of the CDR3 is 14 residues. V lost 2 bases and J 4 bases, leaving 10 bases between the germline ends. CDR1 is WSHSY, CDR2 SAAADI, per germline. The CDR3 region is CASSELSGSDTQYF. The DNA of the CDR3 is TGCGCCAGCAGTGAGCTGAGTGGGTCAGATACGCAGTATTTT.

The chain employs TRBV28 and TRBJ1-3; D is perhaps TRBD1 (6 bases). V was clipped by 7 bases and J by 4 bases, with 14 bases between them. The CDR3 is 14 amino acids. Germline values: CDR1 MDHEN, CDR2 SYDVKM. CDR3 sequence: CASNLGTRGNTIYF. For the CDR3, the DNA is TGTGCCAGCAACCTTGGGACAAGAGGAAACACCATATATTTT.

The CDR3 DNA reads TGTGCCAGCAGTAAAGGACTAGCGGGAGGGTATGATATTAAGGCCGGGGAGCTGTTTTTT. This codes for CASSKGLAGGYDIKAGELFF. This sequence joins TRBV2 and TRBJ2-2, with 15 bases that match TRBD2. With V trimmed by 5 bases and J by 6 bases, 16 bases remained unmatched. Germline CDR1 is SNHLY and CDR2 is FYNNEI. This CDR3 contains 20 residues. The full variable domain, rest sourced from reference TRBV2 and TRBJ2-2, is EPEVTQTPSHQVTQMGQEVILRCVPISNHLYFYWYRQILGQKVEFLVSFYNNEISEKSEIFDDQFSVERPDGSNFTLKIRSTKLEDSAMYFCASSKGLAGGYDIKAGELFFGEGSRLTVL.

Sample share makes this clone large. This chain links TRBV29-1 with TRBJ1-2; D might be TRBD1 (6 bases). V shed 4 bases and J shed 8 bases, with 11 bases lying between them. CDR1 and CDR2 (germline): SQVTM, ANQGSEA. The CDR3 totals 11 residues. This CDR3 is CSVAEGGGYTF. CDR3 nucleotides: TGCAGCGTTGCGGAAGGGGGAGGCTACACCTTC.

This clone was counted between two and nine times. The junction shows a germline mismatch at one end, possibly a read error. The chain couples TRBV7-9 to TRBJ2-3; the match to TRBD1 covers 10 bases. The CDR3 sequence is 14 residues long. Germline CDR1 SEHNR, CDR2 FQNEAQ (reference sequence). This chain's CDR3 is CASSLWDRGGGTHF. The CDR3 coding sequence is TGTGCCAGCAGCTTATGGGACAGGGGCGGCGGAACACATTTT.

This clone showed up just a few times. The V call is TRBV7-3, the J call TRBJ2-2, with D uncertain. This CDR3 contains 14 residues. V was cut by 6 bases and J by 0 bases, with 8 bases left in between. Germline V CDR1 and CDR2: SGHTA, FQGTGA. As DNA, the CDR3 is TGTGCCAGCAGTCCGCGGACGAACACCGGGGAGCTGTTTTTT. Translated, it gives CASSPRTNTGELFF.

The chain links TRBV27 to TRBJ2-6, with D hard to call. V gave up 5 bases and J gave up 0 bases, with 20 bases separating them. The CDR3 totals 19 residues. Germline V gives CDR1 MNHEY, CDR2 SMNVEV (reference sequence). CDR3: CASSRSGLLRSSGANVLTF. DNA for the CDR3: TGTGCCAGCAGTAGGTCCGGGTTATTACGTAGCTCTGGGGCCAACGTCCTGACTTTC.

This clone qualifies as medium-sized. The chain links TRBV2 to TRBJ1-2; D is unclear. The CDR3 is made up of 12 amino acids. The germline V gene has CDR1 SNHLY and CDR2 FYNNEI. The V end lost 8 bases, the J end lost 2 bases, and 9 bases lay between the germline ends. The CDR3 loop is CASVRENYGYTF. The CDR3 DNA reads TGTGCCAGCGTCCGGGAGAACTATGGCTACACCTTC. Based on the CDR3 plus reference TRBV2 and TRBJ1-2, the full variable domain is EPEVTQTPSHQVTQMGQEVILRCVPISNHLYFYWYRQILGQKVEFLVSFYNNEISEKSEIFDDQFSVERPDGSNFTLKIRSTKLEDSAMYFCASVRENYGYTFGSGTRLTVV.

The rearrangement links TRBV30 to TRBJ2-5; D is unclear. From germline, CDR1 is GTSNPN and CDR2 SVGIG (reference sequence). V lost 0 bases and J 5 bases, leaving 7 bases between the germline ends. This CDR3 is 12 amino acids long. CDR3 protein: CAWSVRLETQYF. In DNA, the CDR3 is TGTGCCTGGAGTGTACGGTTGGAGACCCAGTACTTC.

This clone has just a few counts. The chain links TRBV28 to TRBJ2-7; D not resolved. Germline loops: CDR1 MDHEN, CDR2 SYDVKM. The CDR3 consists of 12 residues. V was trimmed by 7 bases and J by 2 bases, leaving 9 bases between them. In DNA, the CDR3 is TGTGCCAGCATAAGAGTACCCTACGAGCAGTACTTC. Amino acids: CASIRVPYEQYF.

The chain recombines TRBV5-1 with TRBJ2-7; the match to TRBD1 covers 9 bases. Germline CDR1 and CDR2: SGHRS and YFSETQ. The ends lost 7 bases at V and 4 bases at J; junction bases unmatched: 9. The CDR3 sequence is 14 residues long. CDR3 region: CASAGRDRAYEQYF. The CDR3 nucleotides read TGCGCCAGCGCAGGCCGGGACAGGGCATACGAGCAGTACTTC.

This clone was seen a few times. This rearrangement joins TRBV6-5 to TRBJ2-7; 8 nucleotides line up with TRBD1. The germline V gene has CDR1 MNHEY and CDR2 SVGAGI. This CDR3 is 13 amino acids long. V lost 6 bases and J lost 2; bases outside the gene matches: 3. This CDR3 is CASSRTGTYEQYF. The CDR3 bases are TGTGCCAGCAGCCGGACAGGGACCTACGAGCAGTACTTC.

V usage is TRBV9 and J usage is TRBJ1-2, with a possible D match to TRBD1 (6 bases). The CDR3 totals 13 residues. Germline V gives CDR1 SGDLS, CDR2 YYNGEE. Trimming removed 4 bases from V and 4 bases from J, with 11 bases in between. The CDR3 coding sequence is TGTGCCAGCAGCACCAGGGGAATCTATGGCTACACCTTC. Protein product: CASSTRGIYGYTF.

This sequence joins TRBV18 and TRBJ1-2; TRBD1 is a possible D gene (5 bases). Trimming pared 6 bases from V and 4 bases from J, leaving 9 bases between. Germline CDR1 reads KGHSH; CDR2 reads LQKENI. The CDR3 contains 12 residues. CDR3 sequence (DNA): TGTGCCAGCTCCCTACAGGCCTATGGCTACACCTTC. As protein: CASSLQAYGYTF.

V and J are TRBV2 and TRBJ1-4; D ambiguous. With 2 bases removed from V and 5 bases from J, the gap between germline ends came to 9 bases. CDR3 length: 14 residues. Germline values: CDR1 SNHLY, CDR2 FYNNEI. CDR3 bases: TGTGCCAGCAGTGAAACGGGAGTAAATGAAAAACTGTTTTTT. As protein: CASSETGVNEKLFF.

There are a few counts of this clone. The J gene is TRBJ1-6, the V gene TRBV5-8; no clear D. Trimming shortened V by 0 bases and J by 9 bases, and 4 bases separated the two germline ends. Per germline, CDR1 SGHTS and CDR2 YDEGEE. CDR3 length: 12 residues. CDR3 sequence: CASSLDFSPLHF. The CDR3 coding sequence is TGTGCCAGCAGCTTGGATTTTTCACCCCTCCACTTT.

In its sample, this clone ranks as medium-sized (0.01 to 0.1%). The chain uses TRBV10-3 and TRBJ2-2, with TRBD2 matching over 9 bases. Germline assignment: CDR1 ENHRY and CDR2 SYGVKD. This CDR3 is 15 amino acids long. V lost 2 bases, J lost 5 bases, and 3 bases stayed unmatched. This CDR3 reads CAISEAGGPTGELFF. CDR3 nucleotide sequence: TGTGCCATCAGTGAGGCGGGAGGGCCGACCGGGGAGCTGTTTTTT.

The V gene is TRBV15, the J gene TRBJ2-5; 7 bases are a match to TRBD2. V shed 3 bases, J shed 3 bases, and the junction held 10 bases outside the gene matches. This CDR3 region has 16 residues. The germline V gene encodes CDR1 LNHNV and CDR2 YYDKDF (reference sequence). CDR3: CATSRARPGLKETQYF. The DNA of the CDR3 is TGTGCCACCAGCAGGGCCCGCCCGGGACTAAAAGAGACCCAGTACTTC.

This clone was recorded a few times. The chain links TRBV7-3 to TRBJ2-7; 9 bases fit TRBD2. V lost 5 bases and J lost 6; bases outside the gene matches: 2. The CDR3 contains 12 residues. Per germline, CDR1 SGHTA and CDR2 FQGTGA. The CDR3 here is CASSMTSGEQYF. The DNA of the CDR3 is TGTGCCAGCAGCATGACTAGCGGCGAGCAGTACTTC.

This clone was seen a handful of times. The chain carries TRBV4-2 and TRBJ2-3, with D uncertain. Trimming took 3 bases from V and 0 from J, leaving 10 bases between them. Germline V gives CDR1 LGHNA, CDR2 YNFKEQ. The CDR3 totals 15 residues. The CDR3 reads CASSHRPRSTDTQYF. CDR3 DNA sequence: TGTGCCAGCAGCCACCGACCAAGAAGCACAGATACGCAGTATTTT.

V is TRBV7-3 and J is TRBJ2-1; 7 bases align to TRBD1. Unmatched junction bases numbered 8, after V lost 4 bases and J lost 8 bases. The CDR3 has 14 residues. CDR1 SGHTA and CDR2 FQGTGA come from the germline V gene. The CDR3 loop reads CASSSKQGLDEQFF. CDR3 coding DNA: TGTGCCAGCAGCTCAAAACAGGGGTTAGATGAGCAGTTCTTC.

The chain uses TRBV2 and TRBJ1-2; a weak D match, TRBD1 (5 bases). Per germline, CDR1 SNHLY and CDR2 FYNNEI. CDR3 size: 13 residues. The V end was cut by 5 bases, the J end by 2 bases, with 9 bases between. Written as DNA, the CDR3 is TGTGCCAGCAGTCGAGACAGAAACTATGGCTACACCTTC. Protein product: CASSRDRNYGYTF.

This clone has just one count. The V and J genes are TRBV5-1 and TRBJ1-2; TRBD1 matches at 11 bases. CDR1 and CDR2 from the germline V gene are SGHRS and YFSETQ. V dropped 0 bases and J dropped 7; count of bases not matched to a gene: 8. CDR3 length: 16 residues. The CDR3 sequence is CASSLVGQGANPGYTF. The CDR3 bases are TGCGCCAGCAGCTTGGTCGGACAGGGGGCGAACCCTGGCTACACCTTC.

The rearrangement uses TRBV7-6 and TRBJ1-6; maybe TRBD1 (5 bases). This CDR3 contains 20 residues. V lost 1 base to trimming and J lost 2 bases, with 21 bases between them. In germline, CDR1 is SGHVS, CDR2 FNYEAQ. In DNA form, the CDR3 reads TGTGCCAGCAGCTTAGTAGGGGCCAGCCGCTATGGGACCTATAATTCACCCCTCCACTTT. Encoded protein: CASSLVGASRYGTYNSPLHF.